Reported below is one TCR beta chain. Its target antigen remains unknown. No much larger clonotype is one base removed from it; base qualities were not supplied. These data come from a study of cytomegalovirus exposure and HLA in healthy donors (dated by TCRdb to between 2016 and 2019). For context, the study as a whole: According to an earlier analysis of a few hundred of the donors, 150 million to 200 million T cells yielded roughly 110 million unique TCR beta sequences and 250 to 350 Gb of sequence data. An early release covering roughly 600 HLA-typed donors comprised about 290 gigabases of sequencing data and 65 million to 100 million unique TCR sequences. Of the approximately 400 genotyped donors, roughly 76% were placed in the genetic ancestry cluster associated with self-reported Caucasian donors. The study aimed to test whether signatures of past pathogen exposure could be identified by cataloging public T cell receptors. Using immunosequencing, the study profiled T cell repertoires from about 620 subjects and related those repertoires to cytomegalovirus serostatus. Along with the approximately 700-subject first cohort, a separate validation cohort of some 130 different subjects was used. High-throughput TCR immunosequencing, statistical association of individual TCRs with disease status, and machine learning were combined to predict cytomegalovirus infection status. To study patterns of TCR occurrence, a later analysis re-analyzed previously published TCR beta repertoires from 550 to 800 donors and added high-resolution HLA genotyping. Rather than using new phenotypic data, the later analysis identified candidate immune exposures from TCR beta sequences and from how often those sequences occurred across donors. To decide whether each TCR beta V gene segment behaved as functional or pseudogenic, an earlier analysis of approximately 600 of the donors relied on high-throughput TCR beta sequencing. Donor age, sex, ethnicity and CMV serostatus were compiled alongside the repertoire data. A later genetic analysis used genome-wide SNP genotypes for about 55% of the 666 donors, treating that subset as a discovery cohort. Every discovery cohort repertoire had been produced on one sequencing platform. Both class I and class II loci were covered by HLA typing, at four-digit resolution. The number of typed donors differed by locus: about 629-630 for A, B, C, DRB1 and DQB1; approximately 520 for DQA1; some 610 for DPA1; and about 450 for DPB1. A few DR-DQ haplotypes were treated as single units for association and clustering because of strong linkage in the cohort. Among about 400 genotyped donors of the cohort, an average of roughly 230,000 unique TCR beta nucleotide sequences was sequenced per donor, of which 15% to 20% were non-productive.

The cohort consisted of 670 or so healthy bone marrow donors. All cohort members were sampled while nominally healthy, although unrecorded immune exposures were likely present. The donor was CMV seropositive and was included in the group of 250 to 300 seropositive cohort members. A peripheral blood sample was provided by each donor, and peripheral blood mononuclear cells were used for TCR beta sequencing. The Qiagen DNeasy Blood Extraction Kit was used to extract genomic DNA from the blood cell samples. General findings and caveats noted by the study authors: A group of highly shared sequence variants was considered likely to be a technical artifact of the sequencing pipeline. Correlated functional status among segregating V segments might be attributable to linkage disequilibrium, but an unknown experimental factor could not be ruled out. In a later analysis, several top co-occurrence clusters were reported to appear linked to parvovirus B19, influenza, CMV and Epstein-Barr virus. The 87-base-pair reads could not distinguish some IMGT-functional V segments, including TRBV6-2 and TRBV6-3, so those segments were excluded. When HLA alleles, especially DR and DQ, strongly co-occurred, attributing TCR associations to individual alleles was difficult. A later genetic analysis associated a missense DCLRE1C variant with V-gene and J-gene trimming of TCR beta chains, and an independent cohort replicated the association. An earlier analysis of approximately 500 of the donors showed that most TCR beta V segments appeared in productive rearrangements either about 87% or about 30% of the time, which broadly matched IMGT annotations. Presence/absence analyses assumed roughly uniform sequencing depth across donors, an assumption that may not hold. The classifier was reported to diagnose cytomegalovirus status with high specificity and sensitivity in both the original cohort and the validation cohort. In a later genetic analysis, fewer N-insertions in productive TCRs were reported among donors in an Asian-associated ancestry cluster than the roughly 700-donor mean. In a later analysis, around 17,000 TCR beta sequences were associated with specific HLA alleles at a false discovery rate of 0.05. The earlier analysis of a few hundred of the donors excluded seventeen rarely observed V segments, including chromosome 9 orphons, because counts were too low. A further reported finding was that TCR beta sequences accurately predicted the HLA-A and HLA-B alleles for most subjects in the first cohort. This cohort had only TCR beta chains sequenced, and the lack of alpha or paired-chain data limited which features could be detected. The only immune exposure information available for the cohort was CMV serostatus. A later analysis found that most CMV-associated TCR beta chains appeared HLA-restricted, with HLA associations seemingly driven largely by CMV exposure. Most TCR sequences were observed very rarely across donors, whereas some public TCRs were present in many individuals. The authors suggested that the approach could potentially be generalized to other disease states and immunological phenotypes. The study listed 164 TCR beta chains as associated with cytomegalovirus. According to a later analysis, TCR association rates differed among HLA loci, with DRB1 alleles showing the most associated TCRs and HLA-C alleles showing the fewest. In vitro tests confirmed that a few of the cytomegalovirus-associated TCR beta chains recognize cytomegalovirus antigens. Because some donors lacked HLA typing at each locus, the association tests relied only on the typed subset. A later analysis found that HLA-associated TCR beta chains were more clonally expanded and had lower generation probabilities than equally common non-associated chains.

Sequences SGHRS (CDR1) and YFSETQ (CDR2) are obtained from the germline V gene. From the cysteine up to the phenylalanine, the CDR3 has a length of 13 residues. The kept DNA is CDR3 alone, 39 bases in frame from the first base. The V end gives up 6 bases and the J end 4 bases, leaving 6 bases in the junction not matched to a gene. Library method: the immunoSEQ multiplex PCR assay. For the multiplex PCR, a mixture combining 60 forward primers for TCR Vbeta segments and 13 reverse primers for TCR Jbeta segments was used. The CDR3 region of rearranged TCR beta genes was amplified from genomic DNA with a multiplex PCR assay. The Illumina HiSeq System was used to sequence the amplified TCR beta libraries as 87-base-pair reads. In the authors' own workflow: A later analysis tallied about 77 million unique TCR beta chains across the 640 or so repertoires, and around 12 million of those chains were shared by two or more donors. To remove PCR and sequencing errors, raw reads were error-corrected and collapsed into unique sequences using a nearest-neighbor algorithm that merged closely related sequences. CDR3 sequences were aligned to IMGT reference sequences to assign V, D and J gene segments. For a sequence to be retained, a match of at least six nucleotides was required to both a V gene segment and a J gene segment. A rearrangement counted as productive if the CDR3 had no stop codons and remained in frame with V and J, and every other rearrangement counted as non-productive. Following IMGT convention, CDR3 was defined as the stretch from the second conserved V-encoded cysteine up to the conserved J-encoded phenylalanine. The earlier analysis of about 610 of the donors excluded any sequence lacking an unambiguous match to a single V gene segment. In an earlier analysis of a few hundred of the donors, a V segment was called functional when productive rearrangements were above 56.7%, and segregating when the standard deviation between donors exceeded 5%. To diagnose cytomegalovirus status from the catalog of TCR beta chain sequences, a statistical classification framework was built. A later analysis assigned V and J genes by comparing TCR nucleotide sequences with IMGT/GENE-DB human TR gene sequences. A later analysis assigned CDR3 sequences and most-parsimonious VDJ recombination scenarios with the TCRdist pipeline. A later analysis defined each TCR beta chain by its CDR3 amino acid sequence plus V-gene family, and excluded reads lacking a unique V-gene family. A later analysis removed 550 to 700 highly shared, low-generation-probability nucleotide sequences to deal with suspected cross-contamination and a sequencing artifact. In a later analysis, a clonal expansion index for each public chain was calculated from normalized within-repertoire ranks of inferred template counts. Generation probabilities in a later analysis came from a VDJ recombination model fitted to out-of-frame rearrangements, and those results were checked against IGoR. In a later analysis, TCR-TCR, TCR-HLA and TCR-CMV co-occurrence was scored with hypergeometric tests, and a repertoire-size bias correction was applied to TCR pairs. In a later analysis, false discovery rates were estimated by permuting HLA or CMV assignments 20 times. In a later analysis, co-occurring TCRs were grouped using DBSCAN, and TCRdist sequence similarity was added for clustering within HLA-allele-positive subsets. For co-occurrence clustering, repertoires with fewer than 30,000 or more than 120,000 public chains were excluded, along with a handful of repertoires with anomalous nucleotide sharing. TCRdb retrieved this table from immuneACCESS and kept in-frame rearrangements only. Not all clones are present; in checked studies, unresolved V genes account for under half, and no reason is known for the remainder. V and J calls plus clone size are reproduced from that table; the DNA served to infer D and trimming. This sample has 100,000 to 150,000 clones in its table, and around 67% of those were observed once. The ten most abundant clones make up about 4.3% of the sample.

This clonotype was obtained from a man in his fifties or sixties in good health and CMV-seropositive. Sequenced: PBMCs. The chain joins TRBV5-1 to TRBJ1-2; the junction holds 7 bases that match TRBD1. The DNA sequence follows: TGCGCCAGCACCCAACAGGGGACCTATGGCTACACCTTC. Translation gives CASTQQGTYGYTF.